These 31 T cell receptor beta chains came from one sample sequenced in a study of blood T cell repertoires in COVID-19. The table came from immunoSEQ multiplex PCR; TCRdb's copy has only in-frame clones and leaves some out. In the table there are some 30,000 clones, approximately 88% of which are singletons. Sequencing input: peripheral blood. Receptors originate from a man older than 75 with active COVID-19.

This clone appeared once. The chain uses TRBV7-9 and TRBJ1-4; D perhaps matches TRBD1 (5 bases). V dropped 3 bases and J dropped 4 bases, with 9 bases sitting between them. Germline V gene data show CDR1 as SEHNR and CDR2 as FQNEAQ (reference sequence). CDR3 size: 14 residues. For the CDR3, the DNA is TGTGCCAGCAGCTTCGACAGCCTTAATGAAAAACTGTTTTTT. Its protein product is CASSFDSLNEKLFF.

The chain is built from TRBV10-3 and TRBJ1-1; tentatively, D is TRBD1 (5 bases). The CDR3 sequence is 13 residues long. Between the trimmed V and J ends, which lost 6 bases and 1 base, there was a span of 9 bases. From germline, CDR1 is ENHRY and CDR2 SYGVKD. CDR3 amino acids: CAISAGENTEAFF. Written as DNA, the CDR3 is TGTGCCATCAGCGCGGGGGAGAACACTGAAGCTTTCTTT.

Comments on this clone: The junction departs from the called germline gene at one end, perhaps through a read error. The gene calls are TRBV28 and TRBJ1-4; the match to TRBD1 covers 8 bases. CDR1 and CDR2 from the germline V gene are MDHEN and SYDVKM. This CDR3 region has 12 residues. CDR3 bases: TGTGCCAGCAGTTTGCCGGGACAGGCCGTGGTTTTT. It specifies CASSLPGQAVVF.

The chain carries TRBV24-1 and TRBJ2-2, with D possibly matching TRBD1 (6 bases). The length of the CDR3 is 13 residues. V gave up 4 bases and J gave up 7 bases, with 9 bases separating them. The germline gives CDR1 KGHDR, CDR2 SFDVKD. The CDR3 loop reads CATSEGAGGELFF. In nucleotides, the CDR3 is TGTGCCACCAGTGAGGGGGCGGGCGGGGAGCTGTTTTTT.

The chain recombines TRBV10-3 with TRBJ1-6; 9 bases fit TRBD1. CDR1 is ENHRY and CDR2 is SYGVKD in the germline V gene. J gave up 9 bases and V 4 bases, and 1 base lay outside the gene matches. CDR3 length equals 13 residues. The CDR3 region is CAISGDRASPLHF. The CDR3 DNA reads as TGTGCCATCAGTGGGGACAGGGCTTCACCCCTCCACTTT.

This clone was found a few times. The chain combines TRBV3-1 (or the pseudogene TRBV3-2) with TRBJ2-3, with TRBD2 matching over 7 bases. Trimming at V came to 4 bases and at J to 6 bases, leaving 13 bases not matched to a gene. The CDR3 contains 16 residues. In germline, CDR1 is LGHDT, CDR2 YNNKEL (reference sequence). CDR3 sequence: CASSLTRTRGVDTQYF. CDR3 coding DNA: TGTGCCAGCAGCCTAACGAGGACCCGGGGGGTCGATACGCAGTATTTT.

The chain combines TRBV7-9 with TRBJ1-3; no clear D. This CDR3 spans 15 amino acids. CDR1 is SEHNR, CDR2 FQNEAQ, per germline (reference sequence). Trimming pared 6 bases from V and 0 bases from J, leaving 12 bases between. The CDR3 region is CASSLSTVSGNTIYF. The CDR3 DNA sequence: TGTGCCAGCAGTCTTAGTACAGTCTCTGGAAACACCATATATTTT.

The chain is built from TRBV23-1 and TRBJ2-7; D is ambiguous. TRBV23-1 is assigned to the ORF class and has an uncertain function. Trimming pared 0 bases from V and 3 bases from J, leaving 6 bases between. This CDR3 is built from 13 residues. CDR3 in amino acids: CASSQSNSYEQYF. CDR3 coding DNA: TGCGCCAGCAGTCAATCGAACAGCTACGAGCAGTACTTC.

The chain combines TRBV28 with TRBJ2-2; weak D call: TRBD1 (5 bases). The CDR3 loop spans 13 amino acids. Trimming removed 10 bases at V and 0 bases at J, with 9 bases between. Germline CDR1 and CDR2: MDHEN and SYDVKM. CDR3 residues: CATLDTNTGELFF. The CDR3 DNA is TGTGCCACCCTGGACACGAACACCGGGGAGCTGTTTTTT.

The chain uses TRBV5-6 and TRBJ2-4, with D perhaps matching TRBD1 (6 bases). V was pared by 5 bases and J by 7 bases, with 13 bases between. The CDR3 sequence is 13 residues long. From germline, CDR1 is SGHDT and CDR2 YYEEEE. CDR3 sequence (DNA): TGTGCCAGCAGTCTCCGTAGGGGGAACATTCAGTACTTC. This sequence encodes CASSLRRGNIQYF.

This chain links TRBV5-1 with TRBJ2-7, with TRBD1 matching over 10 bases. Germline values: CDR1 SGHRS, CDR2 YFSETQ. The ends lost 4 bases at V and 3 bases at J; junction bases unmatched: 7. The CDR3 is 15 amino acids. The CDR3 loop reads CASSPTDRGHYEQYF. In DNA form, the CDR3 reads TGCGCCAGCAGCCCGACCGACAGGGGGCACTACGAGCAGTACTTC.

The rearrangement uses TRBV7-9 and TRBJ2-3, with TRBD1 matching over 11 bases. Trimming cost V 5 bases and J 7 bases; bases outside gene matches: 5. Germline V gives CDR1 SEHNR, CDR2 FQNEAQ (reference sequence). The CDR3 consists of 14 residues. The CDR3 DNA reads TGTGCCAGCAGCCTGGGACAGGGGGTTAATACGCAGTATTTT. Translated: CASSLGQGVNTQYF.

The chain couples TRBV7-9 to TRBJ2-7, with D maybe TRBD1 (6 bases). Per the germline V gene, CDR1 is SEHNR and CDR2 is FQNEAQ (reference sequence). V shed 4 bases and J shed 0 bases, with 13 bases lying between them. The CDR3 totals 15 residues. This chain's CDR3 is CASSSQGQSSYEQYF. CDR3 nucleotides: TGTGCCAGCAGCTCACAAGGACAGAGCTCCTACGAGCAGTACTTC.

The rearrangement uses TRBV30 and TRBJ1-6, with 8 nucleotides matching TRBD1. Germline CDR1 GTSNPN, CDR2 SVGIG (reference sequence). Unmatched junction bases numbered 7, after V lost 0 bases and J lost 9 bases. The CDR3 is made up of 15 amino acids. The DNA for the CDR3 is TGTGCCTGGAGTGTACTGAGCAGGGGGCGTTCACCCCTCCACTTT. This translates into CAWSVLSRGRSPLHF.

The rearrangement links TRBV5-4 to TRBJ1-2; D might be TRBD1 (5 bases). CDR3 length: 15 residues. V was cut by 2 bases and J by 5 bases, with 16 bases left in between. Per the germline V gene, CDR1 is SGHNT and CDR2 is YYREEE (reference sequence). This chain's CDR3 is CASSLRQAGGYGYTF. As DNA, the CDR3 is TGTGCCAGCAGCTTACGTCAGGCGGGGGGTTATGGCTACACCTTC.

V usage is TRBV5-1 and J usage is TRBJ2-3, with D tentatively TRBD2 (6 bases). V was pared by 5 bases and J by 0 bases, with 7 bases between. There are 13 residues in the CDR3. Germline CDR1 SGHRS, CDR2 YFSETQ. The CDR3 region has the DNA TGCGCCAGCAGTCGGGGGAGCACAGATACGCAGTATTTT. This encodes CASSRGSTDTQYF.

This chain uses TRBV14 with TRBJ1-3; a weak D match, TRBD1 (5 bases). The CDR3 runs to 14 residues. Germline V gene sequence: CDR1 SGHDN, CDR2 FVKESK. The germline V and J ends were trimmed by 1 base and 2 bases, with 6 bases remaining between them. The CDR3: CASSQGGAGNTIYF. CDR3 nucleotides: TGTGCCAGCAGCCAAGGGGGGGCTGGAAACACCATATATTTT.

The rearrangement links TRBV5-4 to TRBJ1-3; 7 bases are a match to TRBD1. CDR1 is SGHNT, CDR2 YYREEE, per germline (reference sequence). CDR3 length equals 15 residues. J lost 2 bases, V lost 2 bases, and 4 bases had no gene match. CDR3 sequence (DNA): TGTGCCAGCAGCTTACAGGGGAATACTGGAAACACCATATATTTT. It is translated as CASSLQGNTGNTIYF.

This clone was observed a handful of times. The V and J genes are TRBV5-4 and TRBJ1-6; weak D call: TRBD1 (5 bases). The V gene lost 1 base and the J gene lost 8 bases, with 7 bases spanning the gap. Germline V gene data show CDR1 as SGHNT and CDR2 as YYREEE (reference sequence). The CDR3 is 13 residues long. The DNA of the CDR3 is TGTGCCAGCAGCTTGCGGGGGGATTCACCCCTCCACTTT. This encodes CASSLRGDSPLHF.

The rearrangement links TRBV27 to TRBJ1-5; 7 nucleotides line up with TRBD1. Germline-derived CDR1 and CDR2 are MNHEY and SMNVEV (reference sequence). Germline trimming cut 5 bases from V and 7 bases from J; bases unmatched to any gene: 8. This CDR3 has 14 amino acids. CDR3 nucleotide sequence: TGTGCCAGCAGTCCTCAGGGGGACGGACAGCCCCAGCATTTT. Its translation: CASSPQGDGQPQHF.

V gene TRBV10-2 combines with J gene TRBJ2-3, with 11 bases fitting TRBD2. The CDR3 has 15 residues. With V trimmed by 5 bases and J by 5 bases, 6 bases remained unmatched. The germline V gene has CDR1 WSHSY and CDR2 SAAADI. CDR3 region: CASSNSGGAIDTQYF. DNA of the CDR3: TGCGCCAGCAGTAATAGCGGGGGGGCTATAGATACGCAGTATTTT.

The V call is TRBV9, the J call TRBJ1-6; 12 positions agree with TRBD1. This CDR3 is built from 16 residues. Germline V CDR1 and CDR2: SGDLS, YYNGEE. After removal of 4 bases from V and 7 bases from J, the junction contained 6 bases not matched to a gene. The CDR3 bases are TGTGCCAGCAGCAAAACGGGACAGGGGGCGAATTCACCCCTCCACTTT. Residues: CASSKTGQGANSPLHF.

The chain carries TRBV6-5 and TRBJ2-1; TRBD2 matches 10 bases. CDR3 length: 15 residues. The germline V gene encodes CDR1 MNHEY and CDR2 SVGAGI. V was clipped by 4 bases and J by 4 bases; unmatched bases: 4. This chain's CDR3 is CASSSSGGDYNEQFF. Written as DNA, the CDR3 is TGTGCCAGCAGTTCCAGCGGGGGGGATTACAATGAGCAGTTCTTC.

The chain is built from TRBV6-4 and TRBJ1-6; D possibly corresponds to TRBD1 (6 bases). V was shortened by 5 bases and J by 13 bases, with 18 bases between the two germline ends. Germline CDR1 and CDR2: MRHNA and SNTAGT. The CDR3 spans 14 residues. The CDR3 DNA reads TGTGCCAGCAGTCGTTCCCCCGGACAGCCGCCCCTCCACTTT. This gives the protein CASSRSPGQPPLHF.

The V and J genes are TRBV11-2 and TRBJ1-2, with D unresolved. From germline, CDR1 is SGHAT and CDR2 FQNNGV. This CDR3 spans 14 amino acids. With 0 bases removed from V and 5 bases from J, the gap between germline ends came to 10 bases. CDR3 DNA sequence: TGTGCCAGCAGCTTAGATTTTCAGGTTTATGGCTACACCTTC. Translating it yields CASSLDFQVYGYTF.

The chain combines TRBV27 with TRBJ2-2; 8 nucleotides agree with TRBD2. The CDR3 consists of 15 residues. Looked up from germline, CDR1 is MNHEY and CDR2 is SMNVEV (reference sequence). Germline trimming cut 3 bases from V and 4 bases from J; bases unmatched to any gene: 4. CDR3 protein: CASSFTSGFTGELFF. In DNA form, the CDR3 reads TGTGCCAGCAGTTTTACTAGCGGATTCACCGGGGAGCTGTTTTTT.

The CDR3 sequence: CASSVEGRGTEAFF. The DNA of the CDR3 is TGTGCCAGCAGCGTAGAAGGGAGAGGGACTGAAGCTTTCTTT. This chain connects TRBV9 to TRBJ1-1, with unresolved D. Trimming took off 0 bases at V and 5 bases at J, with 11 bases between the two ends. The germline V gene has CDR1 SGDLS and CDR2 YYNGEE. The CDR3 spans 14 residues.

The chain carries TRBV5-1 and TRBJ2-5, with D hard to call. V was pared by 1 base and J by 1 base, with 5 bases between. Germline CDR1 SGHRS, CDR2 YFSETQ. CDR3 length equals 13 residues. The CDR3 sequence: CASSLSGQETQYF. The CDR3 DNA reads as TGCGCCAGCAGCTTGTCGGGCCAAGAGACCCAGTACTTC.

The chain is built from TRBV19 and TRBJ1-2; D possibly corresponds to TRBD1 (5 bases). Germline V gene lookup returns CDR1 LNHDA and CDR2 SQIVND (reference sequence). The CDR3 contains 14 residues. V lost 5 bases, J lost 7 bases, and 17 bases lay in between. The CDR3 spells CASSPDPPRGGYTF. DNA of the CDR3: TGTGCCAGTAGTCCTGATCCACCTAGGGGTGGCTACACCTTC.

J is TRBJ2-1 and V is TRBV5-1; 8 nucleotides match TRBD2. CDR1 SGHRS and CDR2 YFSETQ come from the germline V gene. The CDR3 contains 15 residues. The V segment lost 7 bases and the J segment 7 bases; nucleotides outside the gene matches: 13. The CDR3 reads CASGPERGTLNEQFF. CDR3 DNA sequence: TGCGCCAGCGGCCCAGAGCGGGGGACCCTAAATGAGCAGTTCTTC.

The chain couples TRBV6-6 to TRBJ1-1; 10 bases map to TRBD1. CDR1 and CDR2 from the germline V gene are MNHNY and SVGAGI (reference sequence). The V gene end was trimmed by 4 bases and the J gene end by 11 bases; junction bases not matched to a gene: 7. This CDR3 spans 13 amino acids. The CDR3 DNA is TGTGCCAGCAGTTCGACAGGGGGCGCGGTTGCTTTCTTT. Translation gives CASSSTGGAVAFF.